This T cell receptor beta chain was identified during a study of T cells in localized non-small cell lung cancer (dated by TCRdb to about 2020). Regarding the complete study: T cell repertoires of 236 early-stage NSCLC patients were analyzed, with tumors being compared against uninvolved tumor-adjacent lungs. The cohort comprised 200 to 300 treatment-naïve NSCLC patients with resected, localized lung tumors. A mean age of around 66 years was recorded for the NSCLC patients, of whom under 150 were male and more than 85 were female.

At diagnosis, tumor, uninvolved tumor-adjacent lung and peripheral blood were collected and then preserved as a mix of FFPE and fresh-frozen material. Blood samples were analyzed as peripheral blood mononuclear cells for TCR repertoire profiling. The paper's findings and limits, for the study overall: A median of around 57 of the top 100 tumor clones were detected in paired uninvolved adjacent lung, and some 28 of these tumor clones were also found among the top 100 clones of the paired uninvolved adjacent lung. Higher T cell density in blood was associated with longer overall survival, whereas higher clonality in adjacent lung was associated with shorter survival. Because multi-region tumor sequencing was not performed, intratumor heterogeneity could not be ruled out. Since the design was exploratory, TCR variables were selected using unadjusted p-values with no false-discovery rate correction. The highest T cell clonality was observed in uninvolved tumor-adjacent lung, where clonality exceeded that of tumor, suggesting that antigenic responses were more focused in uninvolved tumor-adjacent lung.

V drops 2 bases and J drops 1 base, leaving 9 bases in between. From the cysteine through the phenylalanine, the CDR3 covers 14 amino acids. The CDR3 DNA has 42 bases and is translated from base 1. From the germline V gene, CDR1 is MDHEN and CDR2 is SYDVKM. Comment on this clone: What antigen it recognizes has not been identified. It has no much larger one-base neighbor in the sample; base qualities were not kept.

TCR beta CDR3 regions were sequenced from DNA using the immunoSEQ Assay. The original pipeline was this. To compute T cell density, TCR beta template counts were normalized to usable DNA, which was estimated by amplifying housekeeping genes. Richness was estimated with the preseqR package, extrapolating to 400,000 templates for PBMC samples and 120,000 templates for tissue samples. Clonality was defined as one minus Pielou's evenness. Tissue-enriched TCRs were identified through differential abundance testing performed on productive amino-acid clonotypes, with a minimum total count of 5 and an alpha of 0.1. The Jaccard Index and the Morisita Overlap Index were used to measure repertoire overlap between compartments. GLIPH clustered TCR beta CDR3s with public tetramer-defined viral CDR3s; viral motifs required at least three viral sequences plus V-gene enrichment. Here the immuneACCESS table is served through TCRdb, limited to in-frame sequences with V and J called. Missing clones are a known gap in these copies; in checked studies unresolved V genes cover under half, and the rest lacks a known reason. V and J calls and clone size come straight from that table; D and trimming were deduced from the DNA. This sample has approximately 30,000 clones in its table, and around 90% of those were observed once. The top ten clonotypes cover roughly 2.9% of the sample.

The sample was peripheral blood, taken before any cancer treatment. The rearrangement combines TRBV28 with TRBJ2-7; the D gene remains uncertain. The clonotype originates from a woman between 18 and 55 years old with stage I lung adenocarcinoma. The bases are TGTGCCAGCAGTTTAATCCAGGCTTCCTACGAGCAGTACTTC. Its translation reads: CASSLIQASYEQYF. When the CDR3 is completed using the reference TRBV28 and TRBJ2-7 genes on either side, the full variable domain is DVKVTQSSRYLVKRTGEKVFLECVQDMDHENMFWYRQDPGLGLRLIYFSYDVKMKEKGDIPEGYSVSREKKERFSLILESASTNQTSMYLCASSLIQASYEQYFGPGTRLTVT.